The rows below give T cell receptor beta chains drawn from one sample of a study of T cell repertoires in cytomegalovirus infection. Each CDR3 protein gets one entry after TCRdb re-called the reads with MiXCR. The sample holds 300,000 or so distinct CDR3 sequences, approximately 10% seen once. Material for sequencing was PBMCs. The receptors come from a human donor in good health (CMV status not recorded). Some clones in this sample may be carry-over from other donors' samples. CDR3s include the opening cysteine and the closing phenylalanine or tryptophan. D genes are given only for firm matches. Size values are once, few and many counts, or a class for expanded clones, and some rows have none.

v_gene: TRBV5-1
d_gene: .
j_gene: TRBJ2-6
abundance: few
CDR3aa: CASTPQDSGANVLTF
CDR3nt: TGCGCCAGCACCCCCCAGGACTCTGGGGCCAACGTCCTGACTTTC

v_gene: TRBV7-2
d_gene: .
j_gene: TRBJ2-5
abundance: many
CDR3aa: CASSQTVETQYF
CDR3nt: TGTGCCAGCAGCCAAACGGTGGAGACCCAGTACTTC

v_gene: TRBV20-1
d_gene: TRBD2
j_gene: TRBJ2-1
abundance: many
CDR3aa: CSAKRGAYNEQFF
CDR3nt: TGCAGTGCTAAGCGGGGGGCCTACAATGAGCAGTTCTTC

v_gene: TRBV19
d_gene: .
j_gene: TRBJ1-5
abundance: few
CDR3aa: CASTASNQGYNQPQHF
CDR3nt: TGTGCCAGTACCGCGTCGAATCAGGGGTACAATCAGCCCCAGCATTTT

v_gene: TRBV12-5
d_gene: .
j_gene: TRBJ1-2
abundance: many
CDR3aa: CASGSGLSINYGYTF
CDR3nt: TGTGCTAGTGGTTCGGGACTGAGCATTAACTATGGCTACACCTTC

v_gene: TRBV19
d_gene: .
j_gene: TRBJ1-1
abundance: many
CDR3aa: CASRVGMNTEAFF
CDR3nt: TGTGCCAGTAGGGTAGGGATGAACACTGAAGCTTTCTTT

v_gene: TRBV7-3
d_gene: TRBD2
j_gene: TRBJ2-1
abundance: many
CDR3aa: CASSLMAGGTNEQFF
CDR3nt: TGTGCCAGCAGCTTAATGGCGGGGGGGACGAATGAGCAGTTCTTC

v_gene: TRBV2
d_gene: TRBD1
j_gene: TRBJ1-1
abundance: many
CDR3aa: CASSDRDSTEAFF
CDR3nt: TGTGCCAGCAGTGACCGGGACAGCACTGAAGCTTTCTTT

v_gene: TRBV6-5
d_gene: TRBD1
j_gene: TRBJ2-5
abundance: many
CDR3aa: CASRTGTGIQETQYF
CDR3nt: TGTGCCAGCAGAACCGGGACAGGCATACAAGAGACCCAGTACTTC

v_gene: TRBV20-1
d_gene: TRBD1
j_gene: TRBJ2-1
abundance: .
CDR3aa: CSQGDYNEQFF
CDR3nt: TGCAGCCAGGGGGATTACAATGAGCAGTTCTTC

v_gene: TRBV7-2
d_gene: .
j_gene: TRBJ2-5
abundance: .
CDR3aa: CASSHPILQRADEETQYF
CDR3nt: TGTGCCAGCAGTCATCCTATACTCCAGCGGGCGGATGAAGAGACCCAGTACTTC

v_gene: TRBV12-3/TRBV12-4
d_gene: .
j_gene: TRBJ2-5
abundance: many
CDR3aa: CASSFRGAETQYF
CDR3nt: TGTGCCAGCAGTTTCAGGGGCGCAGAGACCCAGTACTTC

v_gene: TRBV28
d_gene: .
j_gene: TRBJ1-5
abundance: .
CDR3aa: CASRAATGDNQPQHF
CDR3nt: TGTGCCAGCAGGGCCGCGACAGGAGACAATCAGCCCCAGCATTTT

v_gene: TRBV5-1
d_gene: TRBD1
j_gene: TRBJ2-5
abundance: many
CDR3aa: CASSLTGDRQETQYF
CDR3nt: TGCGCCAGCAGCTTAACAGGGGATCGCCAAGAGACCCAGTACTTC

v_gene: TRBV12-3/TRBV12-4
d_gene: TRBD1
j_gene: TRBJ2-4
abundance: many
CDR3aa: CASSRPGTAIAKNIQYF
CDR3nt: TGTGCCAGCAGTAGACCCGGGACAGCCATAGCCAAAAACATTCAGTACTTC

v_gene: TRBV25-1
d_gene: TRBD2
j_gene: TRBJ2-2
abundance: many
CDR3aa: CASSVTSGANTGELFF
CDR3nt: TGTGCCAGCAGTGTGACTAGCGGGGCGAACACCGGGGAGCTGTTTTTT

v_gene: TRBV20-1
d_gene: .
j_gene: TRBJ2-2
abundance: many
CDR3aa: CSARIGGANTGELFF
CDR3nt: TGCAGTGCTAGGATCGGCGGGGCTAACACCGGGGAGCTGTTTTTT

v_gene: TRBV5-4
d_gene: .
j_gene: TRBJ2-1
abundance: many
CDR3aa: CASSRLGVISYNEQFF
CDR3nt: TGTGCCAGCAGCCGGCTCGGAGTCATCTCCTACAATGAGCAGTTCTTC

v_gene: TRBV27
d_gene: .
j_gene: TRBJ2-2
abundance: .
CDR3aa: CASSPYDGANTGELFF
CDR3nt: TGTGCCAGCAGTCCGTACGACGGAGCGAACACCGGGGAGCTGTTTTTT

v_gene: TRBV19
d_gene: .
j_gene: TRBJ2-2
abundance: many
CDR3aa: CASSIGRRRDTGELFF
CDR3nt: TGTGCCAGTAGTATAGGTCGGAGGCGGGACACCGGGGAGCTGTTTTTT

v_gene: TRBV23-1
d_gene: .
j_gene: TRBJ1-1
abundance: many
CDR3aa: CASRPTRDTEAFF
CDR3nt: TGCGCCAGCAGACCCACCCGGGACACTGAAGCTTTCTTT

v_gene: TRBV2
d_gene: TRBD1
j_gene: TRBJ1-2
abundance: few
CDR3aa: CASREDRGGGYTF
CDR3nt: TGTGCCAGCAGGGAAGACAGGGGCGGCGGCTACACCTTC

v_gene: TRBV5-4
d_gene: .
j_gene: TRBJ2-7
abundance: many
CDR3aa: CASSLGGPGSYEQYF
CDR3nt: TGTGCCAGCAGCTTAGGGGGGCCCGGCTCCTACGAGCAGTACTTC

v_gene: TRBV2
d_gene: TRBD1
j_gene: TRBJ2-3
abundance: .
CDR3aa: CASSGAGQGIRTDTQYF
CDR3nt: TGTGCCAGCAGTGGGGCGGGACAGGGAATCAGAACAGATACGCAGTATTTT

v_gene: TRBV6-6
d_gene: .
j_gene: TRBJ1-3
abundance: many
CDR3aa: CASSYSTTVKSSGNTIYF
CDR3nt: TGTGCCAGCAGTTACTCGACGACAGTAAAAAGCTCTGGAAACACCATATATTTT

v_gene: TRBV12-3/TRBV12-4
d_gene: TRBD2
j_gene: TRBJ2-1
abundance: .
CDR3aa: CASSSLAGGPNEHFF
CDR3nt: TGTGCCAGCAGTTCACTAGCGGGGGGGCCCAATGAGCATTTCTTC

v_gene: TRBV2
d_gene: TRBD2
j_gene: TRBJ2-1
abundance: many
CDR3aa: CATGTSGYNEQFF
CDR3nt: TGTGCCACTGGGACTAGCGGCTACAATGAGCAGTTCTTC

v_gene: TRBV14
d_gene: .
j_gene: TRBJ1-2
abundance: .
CDR3aa: CASGRRVDYGYTF
CDR3nt: TGTGCCAGCGGCCGCAGGGTCGACTATGGCTACACCTTC

v_gene: TRBV19
d_gene: TRBD2
j_gene: TRBJ2-4
abundance: many
CDR3aa: CASSILADQNIQYF
CDR3nt: TGTGCCAGTAGTATACTAGCGGACCAAAACATTCAGTACTTC

v_gene: TRBV7-2
d_gene: TRBD1
j_gene: TRBJ1-6
abundance: many
CDR3aa: CASSQTGAGSPLHF
CDR3nt: TGTGCCAGCAGCCAGACAGGGGCCGGGTCACCCCTCCACTTT

v_gene: TRBV7-9
d_gene: .
j_gene: TRBJ2-5
abundance: many
CDR3aa: CASSLARGMGETQYF
CDR3nt: TGTGCCAGCAGCTTAGCCCGGGGGATGGGGGAGACCCAGTACTTC

v_gene: TRBV20-1
d_gene: .
j_gene: TRBJ2-2
abundance: few
CDR3aa: CSARVIEKANTGELFF
CDR3nt: TGCAGTGCTAGAGTAATAGAGAAGGCGAACACCGGGGAGCTGTTTTTT

v_gene: TRBV28
d_gene: .
j_gene: TRBJ1-2
abundance: .
CDR3aa: CASSARIHGYTF
CDR3nt: TGTGCCAGCAGTGCGCGGATTCATGGCTACACCTTC

v_gene: TRBV7-3
d_gene: .
j_gene: TRBJ2-3
abundance: many
CDR3aa: CASSGAEDTQYF
CDR3nt: TGTGCCAGCAGCGGCGCGGAAGATACGCAGTATTTT

v_gene: TRBV12-3/TRBV12-4
d_gene: TRBD2
j_gene: TRBJ2-1
abundance: many
CDR3aa: CASTPPAGVYNEQFF
CDR3nt: TGTGCCAGCACCCCCCCAGCGGGGGTTTACAATGAGCAGTTCTTC

v_gene: TRBV18
d_gene: TRBD1
j_gene: TRBJ1-2
abundance: many
CDR3aa: CASSPGQRNYGYTF
CDR3nt: TGTGCCAGCTCACCGGGACAGAGAAACTATGGCTACACCTTC

v_gene: TRBV5-8
d_gene: .
j_gene: TRBJ1-5
abundance: few
CDR3aa: CASSPPGSGNQPQHF
CDR3nt: TGTGCCAGCAGCCCCCCCGGCAGCGGCAATCAGCCCCAGCATTTT

v_gene: TRBV7-9
d_gene: .
j_gene: TRBJ1-2
abundance: many
CDR3aa: CASSLDPRDKGYTF
CDR3nt: TGTGCCAGCAGCTTAGATCCTAGGGACAAGGGCTACACCTTC

v_gene: TRBV19
d_gene: .
j_gene: TRBJ1-4
abundance: many
CDR3aa: CASRDSAATNEKLFF
CDR3nt: TGTGCCAGTAGGGACAGTGCCGCAACTAATGAAAAACTGTTTTTT

v_gene: TRBV20-1
d_gene: .
j_gene: TRBJ1-2
abundance: many
CDR3aa: CSAPQEPNYGYTF
CDR3nt: TGCAGTGCGCCACAGGAGCCTAACTATGGCTACACCTTC

v_gene: TRBV19
d_gene: TRBD1
j_gene: TRBJ2-3
abundance: few
CDR3aa: CASRATGLLDTQYF
CDR3nt: TGTGCCAGTAGGGCGACAGGGTTACTGGATACGCAGTATTTT

v_gene: TRBV28
d_gene: .
j_gene: TRBJ1-6
abundance: .
CDR3aa: CASSLFDRPHSPLHF
CDR3nt: TGTGCCAGCAGTTTATTCGACAGACCTCATTCACCCCTCCACTTT

v_gene: TRBV7-3
d_gene: .
j_gene: TRBJ1-1
abundance: many
CDR3aa: CASSPSGDRNTEAFF
CDR3nt: TGTGCCAGCAGCCCCTCGGGAGATCGGAACACTGAAGCTTTCTTT

v_gene: TRBV5-1
d_gene: .
j_gene: TRBJ1-4
abundance: many
CDR3aa: CASSLGQGDGEKLFF
CDR3nt: TGCGCCAGCAGCTTGGGCCAGGGTGATGGTGAAAAACTGTTTTTT

v_gene: TRBV15
d_gene: .
j_gene: TRBJ2-3
abundance: many
CDR3aa: CATSTGVGGTQYF
CDR3nt: TGTGCCACCAGCACAGGCGTTGGGGGTACGCAGTATTTT

v_gene: TRBV27
d_gene: TRBD1
j_gene: TRBJ1-5
abundance: many
CDR3aa: CASSQGAGNQPQHF
CDR3nt: TGTGCCAGTTCACAGGGGGCGGGCAATCAGCCCCAGCATTTT

v_gene: TRBV5-5
d_gene: .
j_gene: TRBJ1-3
abundance: many
CDR3aa: CASSQELGGGNTIYF
CDR3nt: TGTGCCAGCTCCCAAGAATTGGGCGGTGGAAACACCATATATTTT

v_gene: TRBV6-2/TRBV6-3
d_gene: TRBD2
j_gene: TRBJ2-1
abundance: .
CDR3aa: CASSYSRVAGYNEQFF
CDR3nt: TGTGCCAGCAGTTACTCAAGGGTAGCGGGGTACAATGAGCAGTTCTTC

v_gene: TRBV6-6
d_gene: .
j_gene: TRBJ2-7
abundance: many
CDR3aa: CASSYLATDEQYF
CDR3nt: TGTGCCAGCAGTTACCTAGCTACCGACGAGCAGTACTTC

v_gene: TRBV29-1
d_gene: .
j_gene: TRBJ1-1
abundance: many
CDR3aa: CSVEVRGGRRTEAFF
CDR3nt: TGCAGCGTTGAAGTTAGAGGGGGGCGTAGGACTGAAGCTTTCTTT

v_gene: TRBV5-1
d_gene: TRBD1
j_gene: TRBJ2-1
abundance: few
CDR3aa: CASRYGTGDYEQFF
CDR3nt: TGCGCCAGCCGCTACGGGACAGGGGATTATGAGCAGTTCTTC

v_gene: TRBV7-2
d_gene: .
j_gene: TRBJ1-2
abundance: many
CDR3aa: CASSLATTRGYTF
CDR3nt: TGTGCCAGCAGCTTAGCGACGACTCGGGGCTACACCTTC

v_gene: TRBV7-8
d_gene: .
j_gene: TRBJ1-1
abundance: many
CDR3aa: CASSPRTLGTEAFF
CDR3nt: TGTGCCAGCAGCCCCAGGACTCTCGGCACTGAAGCTTTCTTT

v_gene: TRBV4-3
d_gene: TRBD1
j_gene: TRBJ1-4
abundance: few
CDR3aa: CASSQDIGQGNEKLFF
CDR3nt: TGCGCCAGCAGCCAAGATATCGGACAGGGGAATGAAAAACTGTTTTTT

v_gene: TRBV20-1
d_gene: .
j_gene: TRBJ1-2
abundance: few
CDR3aa: CSARVTARYNAGYTF
CDR3nt: TGCAGTGCTAGAGTAACAGCCCGCTATAACGCCGGCTACACCTTC

v_gene: TRBV29-1
d_gene: TRBD1
j_gene: TRBJ2-3
abundance: .
CDR3aa: CSVQGAQTDDTDTQYF
CDR3nt: TGCAGCGTTCAGGGGGCCCAAACCGACGACACAGATACGCAGTATTTT

v_gene: TRBV29-1
d_gene: .
j_gene: TRBJ2-7
abundance: few
CDR3aa: CSIKTGDYEQYF
CDR3nt: TGCAGCATCAAAACAGGTGACTACGAGCAGTACTTC

v_gene: TRBV6-2/TRBV6-3
d_gene: .
j_gene: TRBJ2-5
abundance: many
CDR3aa: CASRDPDEELGRETQYF
CDR3nt: TGTGCCAGCAGAGACCCGGACGAGGAACTCGGACGAGAGACCCAGTACTTC

v_gene: TRBV24-1
d_gene: TRBD1
j_gene: TRBJ2-1
abundance: many
CDR3aa: CATNPGTGVNEQFF
CDR3nt: TGTGCCACCAACCCCGGGACAGGGGTGAATGAGCAGTTCTTC